This T cell receptor beta chain was captured in a study of beta chain features in type 1 diabetes. The isolated RNA, all of it, was reverse transcribed, so expressed TCRB transcripts were what got sequenced. For naive, central memory and regulatory T cell samples, reads averaged roughly 3.6 million. Using immunoSEQ multiplex PCR, the repertoire was profiled, and TCRdb retains in-frame clones only, with some absent. Of some 150,000 clones detected, about 7.1% appear once; the ten largest clones hold under 1.5%. With 5 bases removed from V and 3 bases from J, the gap between germline ends came to 17 bases. The V gene's germline CDR1 is SGHAT and CDR2 FQNNGV. The CDR3 runs to 15 residues.

The chain links TRBV11-2 to TRBJ2-7, with D tentatively TRBD2 (5 bases). Sequencing was carried out using central memory CD4+ T cells from blood. The TCR comes from a woman between 25 and 40 years old in good health. CDR3 residues: CASSPLASGNYEQYF. Written as DNA, the CDR3 is TGTGCCAGCAGCCCATTAGCTTCCGGGAACTACGAGCAGTACTTC.